The present T cell receptor (beta chain) was sequenced within a study of cytomegalovirus exposure and HLA in healthy donors. Study conclusions and caveats: An Asian-associated ancestry cluster reportedly showed fewer N-insertions than the roughly 670-donor mean in a later analysis. A classifier reportedly called cytomegalovirus status with high sensitivity and specificity. A link between a missense DCLRE1C variant and TCR beta V- and J-gene trimming emerged from a later analysis.

J was trimmed by 5 bases and V by 7 bases; bases with no gene match: 5. This CDR3 comprises 12 residues. Germline CDR1 MDHEN, CDR2 SYDVKM. Primers: 60 Vbeta forward and 13 Jbeta reverse. TCRdb keeps only in-frame clones here, not all; method: immunoSEQ multiplex PCR. Here the sample spans approximately 110,000 clones, around 80% being singletons. In its sample, this clone was seen a few times. The antigen is undetermined. The chain recombines TRBV28 with TRBJ2-7; 7 bases match TRBD2. The clonotype comes from a man aged 18 to 30 in good health and CMV-seronegative. The sequencing input was PBMCs. The DNA for the CDR3 is TGTGCCAGCAAGATGGCGGGGGACGAGCAGTACTTC. It yields the protein CASKMAGDEQYF. Complete variable domain (other parts from reference TRBV28 and TRBJ2-7): DVKVTQSSRYLVKRTGEKVFLECVQDMDHENMFWYRQDPGLGLRLIYFSYDVKMKEKGDIPEGYSVSREKKERFSLILESASTNQTSMYLCASKMAGDEQYFGPGTRLTVT.